This is a list of T cell receptor beta chains from one sample in a study of blood T cell repertoires in COVID-19. The table came from immunoSEQ multiplex PCR; TCRdb's copy has only in-frame clones and leaves some out. The sample contains 95,000 to 150,000 clones, around four fifths of which appear only once. Input material: peripheral blood. These TCRs come from a man aged 55 to 70 with active or convalescent COVID-19. Each CDR3 is given with its conserved first and last residue. The D gene is left open where the match is weak. Some rows have no size entry. The others give once, few or many, or a class for an expanded clone.

CDR3nt	CDR3aa	d_gene	v_gene	j_gene	abundance
TGTGCCAGCTCAGATGGTTTTGGAGGGGCAGATACGCAGTATTTT	CASSDGFGGADTQYF	-	TRBV18	TRBJ2-3	few
TGCAGTGCTGGTGTCCCTCCCTACGAGCAGTACTTC	CSAGVPPYEQYF	-	TRBV20-1	TRBJ2-7	-
TGTGCCAGCAGACGCCGGGACAATGAGCAGTTCTTC	CASRRRDNEQFF	-	TRBV12-3/TRBV12-4	TRBJ2-1	-
TGTGCCAGCACCCACGGGGGTAACACTGAAGCTTTCTTT	CASTHGGNTEAFF	-	TRBV6-5	TRBJ1-1	once
TGTGCCACCAGCAGAGACCGCGGACAGGAGAGCACAGATACGCAGTATTTT	CATSRDRGQESTDTQYF	TRBD1	TRBV15	TRBJ2-3	-
TGTGCCTGGGGTAAGGGGGGGTACGGAGAGACCCAGTACTTC	CAWGKGGYGETQYF	-	TRBV30	TRBJ2-5	-
TGCGCCAGCAGTCAGGGGGTCGAATTAGGGGGCTACACCTTC	CASSQGVELGGYTF	TRBD1	TRBV4-3	TRBJ1-2	-
TGTGCCAGCAGTTACTATTCCCCTAGCAATGAGCAGTTCTTC	CASSYYSPSNEQFF	-	TRBV6-2/TRBV6-3	TRBJ2-1	-
TGTGCCAGCAGTTACTCTGAGTTCTACGAGCAGTACTTC	CASSYSEFYEQYF	-	TRBV6-2/TRBV6-3	TRBJ2-7	-
TGTGCCAGCAGCTTAGGTCAGTCTAGAATAAGCTACGAGCAGTACTTC	CASSLGQSRISYEQYF	-	TRBV7-8	TRBJ2-7	-
TGTGCCAGCAGCCCGGGTGGCAGGGTGGAGTCACCCCTCCACTTT	CASSPGGRVESPLHF	-	TRBV5-4	TRBJ1-6	-
TGTGCCAGCAGTGAAGAGAGGACTCGTCGGGAGCAGTTCTTC	CASSEERTRREQFF	-	TRBV2	TRBJ2-1	-
TGTGCCAGCAGCTTAGCGTGGACTAGCGGGAGGGGCACAGATACGCAGTATTTT	CASSLAWTSGRGTDTQYF	TRBD2	TRBV7-2	TRBJ2-3	-
TGTGCCAGCAGCTCCCGGGACAGGGAGCGACTAGAGCAGTTCTTC	CASSSRDRERLEQFF	TRBD1	TRBV7-9	TRBJ2-1	-
TGTGCCACCAGCAGAGGAGAGGGGGCTAGGGCAGATACGCAGTATTTT	CATSRGEGARADTQYF	TRBD1	TRBV15	TRBJ2-3	-
TGTGCCAGCAGCCCTGGAGGGGCCGCCGCCGTCCTGACTTTC	CASSPGGAAAVLTF	-	TRBV5-5	TRBJ2-6	few
TGCGCCAGCAGCCCCCAAGCGGGAGGGTACTACGAGCAGTACTTC	CASSPQAGGYYEQYF	TRBD2	TRBV5-1	TRBJ2-7	few
TGCGCCAGCAGCCCCCAAGAGATATCCCCCTATGATGAGCAGTTCTTC	CASSPQEISPYDEQFF	-	TRBV5-1	TRBJ2-1	-
TGTGCCAGCAGCTTAGTTAGTATGGTGTCTGAGCAGTTCTTC	CASSLVSMVSEQFF	-	TRBV7-9	TRBJ2-1	-
TGTGCCAGCCTTGGTAGCTCCTACAATGAGCAGTTCTTC	CASLGSSYNEQFF	-	TRBV12-3/TRBV12-4	TRBJ2-1	-
TGTGCCAGCAGCTTGGGAGCTGGAGGGGGCGAGGAGACCCAGTACTTC	CASSLGAGGGEETQYF	-	TRBV5-5	TRBJ2-5	-
TGTGCCAGCAGCGATCTCCAGGCCGCTGGAAACACCATATATTTT	CASSDLQAAGNTIYF	-	TRBV9	TRBJ1-3	-
TGTGCCAGCAGTTTAGGAGGCCGGGCAGACTATTGGCAGCCCCAGCATTTT	CASSLGGRADYWQPQHF	-	TRBV28	TRBJ1-5	once
TGCGCCAGCAGCACGACAGGAGTGGCAGCTGGAAACACCATATATTTT	CASSTTGVAAGNTIYF	-	TRBV5-1	TRBJ1-3	-
TGTGCCAGCAGTTTTCCCCGGAGATCTGGGGCCAACGTCCTGACTTTC	CASSFPRRSGANVLTF	-	TRBV28	TRBJ2-6	-
TGCGCCAGCAGCTTGTCAACAGGGGCCAATGAAAAACTGTTTTTT	CASSLSTGANEKLFF	TRBD1	TRBV5-1	TRBJ1-4	-
TGTGCCAGCAGCGTAGGGCTAGCGGGGTACGAGCAGTACTTC	CASSVGLAGYEQYF	TRBD2	TRBV9	TRBJ2-7	-
TGTGCCATCAGTGACCCAGAGTCATGGCAGGCTAACACCGGGGAGCTGTTTTTT	CAISDPESWQANTGELFF	-	TRBV10-3	TRBJ2-2	-